Sequencing of this T cell receptor beta chain was carried out in a study of shared clonotypes between healthy human individuals. Regarding the study as a whole: Among donors, clonotype sharing was expected to be affected by sequencing depth.

In the sorted-subset replicate PCRs, 200 ng DNA, tens of thousands of T cell genomes, was used. Some clones are missing from TCRdb's copy, which holds only in-frame ones; the method was immunoSEQ multiplex PCR. The sample has hundreds of thousands of clones, under 80% seen once; the top ten hold 1.7%. Note on this clone: No antigen is known for it.

Only Caucasian adults living in Nashville, Tennessee made up the donor group. A CD45RA-negative memory subset and a CD45RA+ naive subset were separated from the CD4+ cells. This sequence originates from a woman aged 25 to 39 in good health. The sequencing input was memory CD4+ T cells sorted from blood. This sample's subset: CD45RA-negative fraction.

The CDR3 DNA reads TGTGCCAGCAGCTTTAAACTAGCGGGATATAACGAGCAGTACTTC. Encoded protein: CASSFKLAGYNEQYF. The V gene is TRBV5-6, the J gene TRBJ2-7, with 10 bases identical to TRBD2. J was trimmed by 5 bases and V by 2 bases; bases with no gene match: 7. Germline V CDR1 and CDR2: SGHDT, YYEEEE. This CDR3 has 15 residues.